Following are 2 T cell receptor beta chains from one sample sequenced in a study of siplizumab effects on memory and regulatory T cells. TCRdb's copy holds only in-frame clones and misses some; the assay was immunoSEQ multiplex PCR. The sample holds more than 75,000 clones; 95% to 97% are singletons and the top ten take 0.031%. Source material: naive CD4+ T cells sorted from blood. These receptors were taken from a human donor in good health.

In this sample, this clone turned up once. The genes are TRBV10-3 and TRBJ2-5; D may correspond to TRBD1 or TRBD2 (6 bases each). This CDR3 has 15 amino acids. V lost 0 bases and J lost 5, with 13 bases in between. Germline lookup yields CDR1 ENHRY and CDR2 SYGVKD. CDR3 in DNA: TGTGCCATCAGTGAGTCGAGGGGGGCGCGGGAGACCCAGTACTTC. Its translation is CAISESRGARETQYF.

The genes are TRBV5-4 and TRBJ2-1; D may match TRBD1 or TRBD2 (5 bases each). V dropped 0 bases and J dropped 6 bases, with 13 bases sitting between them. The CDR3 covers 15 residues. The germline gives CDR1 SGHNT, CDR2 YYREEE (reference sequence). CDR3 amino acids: CASSLGLGVVNEQFF. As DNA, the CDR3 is TGTGCCAGCAGCTTGGGTTTGGGGGTAGTCAATGAGCAGTTCTTC.